This T cell receptor (beta chain) was sequenced in a study of shared clonotypes between healthy human individuals. Study-level findings and limits: Naive subsets generally had larger estimated richness than memory subsets. Shared across a handful of donors were approximately 5% of the naive CD4 clonotypes.

Germline V gene data show CDR1 as SNHLY and CDR2 as FYNNEI. This CDR3 is 16 amino acids long. The trim removed 6 bases at V and 1 base at J, leaving 9 bases unmatched. Adult Caucasians living in Nashville, Tennessee made up all of the donors. The study separated CD4+ cells into CD45RA+ naive and CD45RA-negative memory subsets. A remark on this clone: No antigen is known for it.

Generated by immunoSEQ multiplex PCR, the TCRdb table keeps only in-frame clones and is missing some. The table records roughly 2.6 million clones, approximately 90% of them present only once. The V and J genes are TRBV2 and TRBJ2-7; 10 positions match TRBD2. Sequenced sample: naive CD4+ T cells sorted from blood. The subset here: CD45RA+ positively selected. The receptor comes from a man younger than 35 in good health. Here the CDR3 DNA reads TGTGCCAGCAGAGAGTCCGGGACTAGCGCTTCCTACGAGCAGTACTTC. This codes for CASRESGTSASYEQYF.